Sequencing of this T cell receptor (beta chain) was carried out in a study of shared clonotypes between healthy human individuals. The overall study: Per donor, CD8 memory used one plate, CD8 naive used two, CD4 memory used three and CD4 naive used three.

The study's findings and limits: Non-shared clonotypes had lower generation probabilities than those shared by all four donors.

Method: immunoSEQ multiplex PCR; TCRdb's copy keeps in-frame clones and lacks some. The sample includes 550,000 to 650,000 clones, roughly 95% of them seen just once. As defined, naive CD8 cells were CD45RO-negative and positively selected for CCR7, with terminally differentiated effector memory CD45RA+ cells excluded. About this clone: Its antigen is not identified.

The sample taken for sequencing was naive CD8+ T cells sorted from blood. The sequence was collected from a woman aged 30 to 39 in good health.

CDR3 sequence: CASSDRGLEQYF. The CDR3, as DNA: TGTGCCAGCAGCGACAGGGGGCTTGAGCAGTACTTC. The chain joins TRBV7-9 to TRBJ2-7, with 10 bases matching TRBD1. The trim removed 5 bases at V and 7 bases at J, leaving 2 bases unmatched. The germline V gene has CDR1 SEHNR and CDR2 FQNEAQ (reference sequence). This CDR3 comprises 12 residues. The complete variable domain, with remaining parts taken from reference TRBV7-9 and TRBJ2-7, reads DTGVSQNPRHKITKRGQNVTFRCDPISEHNRLYWYRQTLGQGPEFLTYFQNEAQLEKSRLLSDRFSAERPKGSFSTLEIQRTEQGDSAMYLCASSDRGLEQYFGPGTRLTVT.